These T cell receptor beta chains were read from a single sample in a study of PD-L1 blockade in urothelial cancer. Produced via immunoSEQ multiplex PCR; TCRdb's table is partial and in-frame only. The sample holds 65,000 to 80,000 clones, around four fifths seen once. Specimen: PBMCs, collected around atezolizumab (anti-PD-L1) treatment. These receptors originate from a man between 65 and 85 years old with urothelial cancer. The CDR3 runs from the conserved cysteine through the conserved F or W. A D gene is named only where the DNA matches it firmly. Size is stated for part of the rows, as once, few or many counts, or as a class when the clone is expanded.

-,TRBV19,-,TRBJ1-1,TGTGCCAGTAGTAGCCGGGACACTGAAGCTTTCTTT,CASSSRDTEAFF
-,TRBV28,-,TRBJ1-1,TGTGCCAGCAGTTTACCCCAGGGGCCCTCCTGGGGCACTGAAGCTTTCTTT,CASSLPQGPSWGTEAFF
once,TRBV11-3,TRBD2,TRBJ2-1,TGTGCCAGCAGCCAAACTAGCGGAGTATACAATGAGCAGTTCTTC,CASSQTSGVYNEQFF
-,TRBV28,TRBD1,TRBJ2-2,TGTGCCAGCAGGCGACAGGGGTGGTTAGAGACCACCGGGGAGCTGTTTTTT,CASRRQGWLETTGELFF
-,TRBV18,-,TRBJ2-1,TGTGCCAGCTCACCACTCGGGAGCTACAATGAGCAGTTCTTC,CASSPLGSYNEQFF
-,TRBV5-6,-,TRBJ2-5,TGTGCCAGCAGCGCGGAGGGCGAGACCCAGTACTTC,CASSAEGETQYF
-,TRBV28,TRBD1,TRBJ1-2,TGTGCCAGCAGTCCGGCGACAGGGGGTTGGTATGGCTACACCTTC,CASSPATGGWYGYTF
-,TRBV6-1,TRBD1,TRBJ1-4,TGTGCCAGCAGTGAAGTTTCCCCAGGAGGGGGCACGAATGAAAAACTGTTTTTT,CASSEVSPGGGTNEKLFF
-,TRBV4-2,-,TRBJ1-2,TGTGCCAGCAGCCAAGACTTATTTGGGGACTCTTATGGCTACACCTTC,CASSQDLFGDSYGYTF
-,TRBV10-3,-,TRBJ2-3,TGTGCCATCAGTTCAACGGCGGGCACAGATACGCAGTATTTT,CAISSTAGTDTQYF
-,TRBV7-8,TRBD1,TRBJ2-1,TGTGCCAGCAGCTCCCCGACAGGGAAGGACTACAATGAGCAGTTCTTC,CASSSPTGKDYNEQFF
-,TRBV19,TRBD1,TRBJ1-2,TGTGCCAGTAGACCGACAGGGGGACCCGCCGGCTACACCTTC,CASRPTGGPAGYTF
-,TRBV14,-,TRBJ1-2,TGTGCCAGCAGCCAAGGCAGGGTCTATGGCTACACCTTC,CASSQGRVYGYTF
-,TRBV5-1,-,TRBJ2-7,TGCGCCAGCAGCTTGGCCACCACAGGTTTCTCCTACGAGCAGTACTTC,CASSLATTGFSYEQYF
-,TRBV6-5,TRBD1,TRBJ1-6,TGTGCCAGCAGTCCTTACAGGGGTTCTAATTCACCCCTCCACTTT,CASSPYRGSNSPLHF
-,TRBV25-1,-,TRBJ1-2,TGTGCCAGCAGTACCCCGAGAGGAACTTGGGGCTACACCTTC,CASSTPRGTWGYTF
-,TRBV7-6,TRBD1,TRBJ2-1,TGTGCCAGCAGCTTAGCGAACAGGGGGCGGAGGAATGAGCAGTTCTTC,CASSLANRGRRNEQFF
-,TRBV6-5,-,TRBJ1-6,TGTGCCAGCAAAGTAGAACAACAGTCTAATTCACCCCTCCACTTT,CASKVEQQSNSPLHF
-,TRBV25-1,-,TRBJ2-7,TGTGCCAGCAGTGGGTGGCAGGGGAGCTACGAGCAGTACTTC,CASSGWQGSYEQYF
-,TRBV2,-,TRBJ2-4,TGTGCCAGCAGGGTCCAGCCTAGCCAAGGAAACATTCAGTACTTC,CASRVQPSQGNIQYF
-,TRBV10-3,TRBD2,TRBJ2-3,TGTGCCATCAGAGCCACTAGCGGGAGGGGGTCAGATACGCAGTATTTT,CAIRATSGRGSDTQYF
-,TRBV6-1,-,TRBJ1-4,TGTGCCAGCAGTAGCGGGGGCGCAACTAATGAAAAACTGTTTTTT,CASSSGGATNEKLFF
-,TRBV25-1,-,TRBJ1-4,TGTGCCAGCAGTGAACCGGACAGCTTCCCTAATGAAAAACTGTTTTTT,CASSEPDSFPNEKLFF
-,TRBV10-1,-,TRBJ2-3,TGCGCCAGCAGTGAATTGGGGCAGGAAAGAAGGGATACGCAGTATTTT,CASSELGQERRDTQYF
few,TRBV11-2,TRBD1,TRBJ2-7,TGTGCCAGCAGCTCGTTGGGACAGACTTACGAGCAGTACTTC,CASSSLGQTYEQYF
-,TRBV5-1,-,TRBJ2-3,TGCGCCAGCAGCTTGGCCCAGGGCTTGGATACGCAGTATTTT,CASSLAQGLDTQYF
-,TRBV6-5,TRBD2,TRBJ2-1,TGTGCCAGCAGCCCGGGACTAGCGGGAATCAATGAGCAGTTCTTC,CASSPGLAGINEQFF
few,TRBV27,-,TRBJ1-1,TGTGCTGGAGGGACTGAAGCTTTCTTT,CAGGTEAFF
-,TRBV21-1,-,TRBJ2-7,TGTGCCAGCAGCAAACACCCGACAGGGAGCGACCCCTCCTACGAGCAGTACTTC,CASSKHPTGSDPSYEQYF
-,TRBV5-1,-,TRBJ2-5,TGCGCCAGCAGCGTAACAGGGATCGAGGAGACCCAGTACTTC,CASSVTGIEETQYF
-,TRBV30,-,TRBJ2-3,TGTGCCTGGATTCCGGGGAGCACAGATACGCAGTATTTT,CAWIPGSTDTQYF
few,TRBV27,TRBD1,TRBJ2-2,TGTGCCAGCAGTTCCCCCCCCCGGGACAGGGGAACCGGGGAGCTGTTTTTT,CASSSPPRDRGTGELFF
-,TRBV19,-,TRBJ2-5,TGTGCCAGTAGTATAGATAGTTCTAGGTACCAAGAGACCCAGTACTTC,CASSIDSSRYQETQYF
-,TRBV6-1,TRBD1,TRBJ2-7,TGTGCCAGCAGTGACCGACAGGGCAACGAGCAGTACTTC,CASSDRQGNEQYF
-,TRBV9,TRBD1,TRBJ1-4,TGTGCCAGCAGCGTAGAGGGGGCATTAGGGGAAAAACTGTTTTTT,CASSVEGALGEKLFF
-,TRBV5-1,-,TRBJ2-2,TGCGCCAGCAGCTTGGGAAGCGGCACGAACACCGGGGAGCTGTTTTTT,CASSLGSGTNTGELFF
-,TRBV4-1,TRBD1,TRBJ2-3,TGCGCCAGCAGCCAGAACGTCGACAGGGGGACCACAGATACGCAGTATTTT,CASSQNVDRGTTDTQYF
-,TRBV5-1,TRBD1,TRBJ2-3,TGCGCCAGCAGCTTCTTTCGGACAGGGAAGACCTTTGGCACAGATACGCAGTATTTT,CASSFFRTGKTFGTDTQYF
-,TRBV27,-,TRBJ2-7,TGTGCCAGCAGTCCCGGGACATTCTCCTACGAGCAGTACTTC,CASSPGTFSYEQYF
-,TRBV7-3,TRBD2,TRBJ2-7,TGTGCCAGCAGCTTAAGCTCGGGGGGAAGGTACGAGCAGTACTTC,CASSLSSGGRYEQYF
-,TRBV19,-,TRBJ2-5,TGTGCCAGTAGTATTGGGCAGGGGGGACCGGAGACCCAGTACTTC,CASSIGQGGPETQYF